Included here is one TCR beta chain sequence, with context. This CDR3 is 18 amino acids long. The V gene end was trimmed by 0 bases and the J gene end by 3 bases; junction bases not matched to a gene: 8. The V gene's germline CDR1 is LNHNV and CDR2 YYDKDF (reference sequence). The sample belongs to a study of blood T cell repertoires in COVID-19. For the study at large: Collection of acute and convalescent COVID-19 samples took place in the United States, Italy and Spain. PBMCs, B-cell-depleted T cells, or T cells were the source of the cDNA or gDNA that made up the material.

Authors' processing steps: Amplification from reference gene primers served as the basis for estimated nucleated cell counts. Method: immunoSEQ multiplex PCR; TCRdb's copy keeps in-frame clones and lacks some. The DNA gave D and trimming, while V, J and clone size come from that table. This sample has some 45,000 clones, with about nine tenths found just once. The chain uses TRBV15 and TRBJ2-7; 13 nucleotides agree with TRBD2. Sequencing used peripheral blood. The clonotype originates from a human donor in a cohort sampled during active COVID-19. CDR3 region: CATSRDRPTSGGVYEQYF. DNA for the CDR3: TGTGCCACCAGCAGAGATCGGCCTACTAGCGGGGGGGTCTACGAGCAGTACTTC.